The clone carrying this T cell receptor beta chain was counted at least ten times. TCRdb reanalysed the PCR reads using MiXCR and keeps one entry per CDR3 protein. The sample holds around 470,000 distinct CDR3 sequences; around 23% are singletons and the top ten take 0.7% to 0.9%. The data originate from a study of molecular identifiers for immune sequencing clone quantification. The V gene's germline CDR1 is MDHEN and CDR2 SYDVKM. With 4 bases clipped from V and 7 bases from J, the junction kept 16 bases outside the gene matches. The CDR3 sequence is 17 residues long. Sequenced: naive CD8+ T cells from blood, with Jurkat cell RNA spiked in. Indicated subset: FACS-sorted CD8+CD4-CCR7+CD45RA+ naive T cells. The chain employs TRBV28 and TRBJ2-3, with TRBD2 identical over 8 bases. The clonotype was recovered from a human donor in good health. Some libraries in this study had Jurkat cell RNA spiked in. The CDR3 spells CASSYDLAGPTGYTQYF. In DNA form, the CDR3 reads TGTGCCAGCAGTTACGATTTAGCGGGGCCGACAGGATATACGCAGTATTTT.